What follows is one T cell receptor beta chain and its context. Per germline, CDR1 LGHNA and CDR2 YNFKEQ. Trimming removed 0 bases from V and 7 bases from J; junction bases left unmatched: 5. This CDR3 spans 14 amino acids. PCR used 60 Vbeta primers and 13 Jbeta primers. Repertoires were generated with immunoSEQ multiplex PCR, while TCRdb's copy carries only in-frame clones and drops some. Of some 200,000 clones in the sample, roughly 80% are singletons; the top ten hold 6.3%. This entry is derived from a study of cytomegalovirus exposure and HLA in healthy donors. The sample comprised PBMCs. The V gene is TRBV4-2, the J gene TRBJ1-2; 7 nucleotides align to TRBD1. The TCR comes from a middle-aged man in good health and CMV-seropositive. The CDR3 is CASSQEDRVRGYTF. CDR3 in DNA: TGTGCCAGCAGCCAAGAAGACAGGGTACGTGGCTACACCTTC.